This T cell receptor (beta chain) was documented in a study of OX40 agonist ivuxolimab in advanced cancers. Overall study context: Patients were given ivuxolimab, an antibody that agonizes OX40 (CD134). Patients in dose escalation had liver, melanoma, kidney or head and neck cancers. Broader study findings: At doses 0.1 to 3.0 mg/kg, CD4+ and CD8+ clones expanded.

Blood sampling took place at baseline, cycle 4 day 1, and cycle 7 day 1. As regards this clone: Its antigen remains unknown. This sample includes further DNA sequences coding for the same CDR3.

Profiled with immunoSEQ multiplex PCR; TCRdb holds only in-frame clones, not every one. The sample has tens of thousands of clones; about nine tenths are singletons. V shed 5 bases and J shed 3 bases, with 7 bases lying between them. CDR1 is ENHRY, CDR2 SYGVKD, per germline. The CDR3 covers 13 residues. This sequence was found in an adult with an advanced solid tumor such as melanoma, head and neck, liver or kidney cancer. This specimen consisted of CD4+ or CD8+ T cells sorted from blood, obtained in a trial of the OX40 agonist ivuxolimab. This chain links TRBV10-3 with TRBJ1-4; D unresolved. The CDR3: CAISPGANEKLFF. The DNA for the CDR3 is TGTGCCATCAGTCCGGGAGCTAATGAAAAACTGTTTTTT.